The next 15 T cell receptor beta chains were all read from a single sample in a study of TIL therapy for anti-PD-1-resistant metastatic lung cancer. This was the immunoSEQ v3 assay. Data came from immunoSEQ multiplex PCR; TCRdb stores just in-frame clones and leaves some out. The table includes 55,000 or so clones, over 75% detected once. Time point indicated: pre-treatment sample, taken before nivolumab and TIL therapy. The sample here was blood, taken at baseline. The receptors stem from a person aged 25-85 years with non-small cell lung cancer.

The V call is TRBV18, the J call TRBJ1-4, with 9 bases matching TRBD1. Germline CDR1 is KGHSH and CDR2 is LQKENI. V lost 6 bases, J lost 6 bases, and 2 bases stayed unmatched. The CDR3 has 13 amino acids. The CDR3 region is CASSRDRDEKLFF. CDR3 in DNA: TGTGCCAGCTCGAGGGACAGGGATGAAAAACTGTTTTTT.

This clone was detected only once. V usage is TRBV5-1 and J usage is TRBJ2-2; D ambiguous. V was clipped by 0 bases and J by 1 base, with 10 bases between them. In germline, CDR1 is SGHRS, CDR2 YFSETQ. The CDR3 length is 16 residues. This CDR3 is CASSLGETGNTGELFF. In DNA, the CDR3 is TGCGCCAGCAGCTTGGGGGAAACTGGGAACACCGGGGAGCTGTTTTTT.

The chain joins TRBV7-6 to TRBJ2-3; D is uncertain. Germline values: CDR1 SGHVS, CDR2 FNYEAQ. CDR3 length: 12 residues. Trimming stripped 5 bases from V and 5 bases from J, with 8 bases between. CDR3 amino acids: CASSPGLDTQYF. For the CDR3, the DNA is TGTGCCAGCAGCCCAGGATTAGATACGCAGTATTTT.

This clone was detected only once. The rearrangement uses TRBV7-6 and TRBJ1-1; 9 bases map to TRBD1. The CDR3 consists of 15 residues. Germline V gives CDR1 SGHVS, CDR2 FNYEAQ. V shed 2 bases, J shed 5 bases, and the junction held 6 bases outside the gene matches. DNA of the CDR3: TGTGCCAGCAGCTTATACAGGGGGCGAGATACTGAAGCTTTCTTT. Translation: CASSLYRGRDTEAFF.

This clone came up a few times. This rearrangement joins TRBV18 to TRBJ2-3; unclear D gene. The CDR3 spans 15 residues. V lost 0 bases, J lost 2 bases, and 9 bases lay in between. Germline V gene lookup returns CDR1 KGHSH and CDR2 LQKENI. CDR3 protein: CASSPPSRYTDTQYF. The CDR3 region has the DNA TGTGCCAGCTCACCACCGTCGCGTTACACAGATACGCAGTATTTT.

In nucleotides, the CDR3 is TGTGCCATCAGTGAGGGAGGGGGAGTGCGGTACGAGCAGTACTTC. Its protein product is CAISEGGGVRYEQYF. The chain is built from TRBV10-3 and TRBJ2-7; TRBD1 or TRBD2 may be the D gene (6 bases each). The CDR3 is 15 residues long. Germline CDR1 is ENHRY and CDR2 is SYGVKD. V was cut by 2 bases and J by 4 bases, with 15 bases left in between.

The V gene is TRBV7-9, the J gene TRBJ1-1; D is possibly TRBD1 (5 bases). The V and J ends lost 8 bases and 3 bases respectively, with 13 bases between them. The CDR3 runs to 13 residues. The germline gives CDR1 SEHNR, CDR2 FQNEAQ (reference sequence). This CDR3 reads CASGMGQYTEAFF. The CDR3 DNA sequence: TGTGCCAGCGGCATGGGGCAGTACACTGAAGCTTTCTTT. Full variable domain (missing parts from reference TRBV7-9 and TRBJ1-1): DTGVSQNPRHKITKRGQNVTFRCDPISEHNRLYWYRQTLGQGPEFLTYFQNEAQLEKSRLLSDRFSAERPKGSFSTLEIQRTEQGDSAMYLCASGMGQYTEAFFGQGTRLTVV.

This clone was seen only a few times. V usage is TRBV30 and J usage is TRBJ2-1; D gene ambiguous. The length of the CDR3 is 13 residues. Trimming removed 2 bases from V and 2 bases from J, with 7 bases in between. Germline loops: CDR1 GTSNPN, CDR2 SVGIG (reference sequence). The CDR3 DNA is TGTGCCTGGAGTCCGACTGCCTACAATGAGCAGTTCTTC. Protein sequence: CAWSPTAYNEQFF.

In this sample, this clone turned up once. The rearrangement joins TRBV12-5 to TRBJ2-5; D is perhaps TRBD2 (5 bases). The V and J ends lost 2 bases and 2 bases respectively, with 9 bases between them. The CDR3 length is 14 residues. CDR1 is LGHNT, CDR2 FRNRAP, per germline. CDR3 in DNA: TGTGCTAGTGGTTTGAGCGGCTCTCAAGAGACCCAGTACTTC. Translation gives CASGLSGSQETQYF. The full variable domain, in which reference TRBV12-5 and TRBJ2-5 provide the parts outside the CDR3, is DARVTQTPRHKVTEMGQEVTMRCQPILGHNTVFWYRQTMMQGLELLAYFRNRAPLDDSGMPKDRFSAEMPDATLATLKIQPSEPRDSAVYFCASGLSGSQETQYFGPGTRLLVL.

The chain has TRBV12-3 or TRBV12-4 and TRBJ1-2; D gene ambiguous. Trimming took off 2 bases at V and 8 bases at J, with 9 bases between the two ends. CDR3 length: 12 amino acids. Here the CDR3 reads CASSLMLEGYTF. In DNA form, the CDR3 reads TGTGCCAGCAGTTTAATGTTGGAGGGCTACACCTTC.

The chain is built from TRBV9 and TRBJ2-7; 9 positions match TRBD2. The CDR3 runs to 15 residues. J gave up 0 bases and V 4 bases, and 5 bases lay outside the gene matches. Germline CDR1 is SGDLS and CDR2 is YYNGEE. CDR3 DNA: TGTGCCAGCAGCTTGAGCGGGGGGAACTCCTACGAGCAGTACTTC. Its protein product is CASSLSGGNSYEQYF.

This chain links TRBV12-3 or TRBV12-4 with TRBJ2-1, with D perhaps TRBD2 (6 bases). The CDR3 has 12 residues. The CDR3 sequence: CASAGSYNEQFF. The DNA for the CDR3 is TGTGCTTCGGCGGGGTCCTACAATGAGCAGTTCTTC.

This clone was detected a few times. J is TRBJ1-1 and V is TRBV5-1; D is uncertain. V gave up 0 bases and J gave up 0 bases, with 12 bases separating them. This CDR3 contains 16 residues. CDR1 is SGHRS, CDR2 YFSETQ, per germline. Here the CDR3 reads CASSLGYGGMNTEAFF. The CDR3 bases are TGCGCCAGCAGCTTGGGGTATGGTGGAATGAACACTGAAGCTTTCTTT.

This chain links TRBV7-9 with TRBJ1-5; no reliable D call. CDR1 is SEHNR, CDR2 FQNEAQ, per germline (reference sequence). CDR3 size: 16 residues. Between the trimmed V and J ends, which lost 4 bases and 0 bases, there was a span of 13 bases. The CDR3 spells CASSSGRGNSNQPQHF. CDR3 nucleotides: TGTGCCAGCAGCTCCGGACGGGGTAATAGCAATCAGCCCCAGCATTTT.

The chain recombines TRBV6-5 with TRBJ2-7; tentative D call: TRBD1 (7 bases). V gave up 7 bases and J gave up 6 bases, with 16 bases separating them. Germline V gives CDR1 MNHEY, CDR2 SVGAGI. The CDR3 covers 13 residues. DNA of the CDR3: TGTGCCAGCACGCCTCGACAGGGAGGCGAGCAGTACTTC. Translated: CASTPRQGGEQYF.